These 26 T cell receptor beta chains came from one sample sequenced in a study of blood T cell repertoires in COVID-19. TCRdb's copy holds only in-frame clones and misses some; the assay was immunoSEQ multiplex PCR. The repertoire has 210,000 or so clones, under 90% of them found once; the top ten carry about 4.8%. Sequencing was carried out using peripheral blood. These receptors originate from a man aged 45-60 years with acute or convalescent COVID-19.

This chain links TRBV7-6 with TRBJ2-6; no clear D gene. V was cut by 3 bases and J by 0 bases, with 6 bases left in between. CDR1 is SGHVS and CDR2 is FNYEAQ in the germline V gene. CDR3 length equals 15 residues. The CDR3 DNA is TGTGCCAGCAGCTTTCGCGACTCTGGGGCCAACGTCCTGACTTTC. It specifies CASSFRDSGANVLTF.

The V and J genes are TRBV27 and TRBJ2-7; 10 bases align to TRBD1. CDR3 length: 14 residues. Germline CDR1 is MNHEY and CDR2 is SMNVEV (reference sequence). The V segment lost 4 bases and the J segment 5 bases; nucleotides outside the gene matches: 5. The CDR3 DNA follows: TGTGCCAGCAGTTCGGGACAGGGGACACACGAGCAGTACTTC. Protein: CASSSGQGTHEQYF.

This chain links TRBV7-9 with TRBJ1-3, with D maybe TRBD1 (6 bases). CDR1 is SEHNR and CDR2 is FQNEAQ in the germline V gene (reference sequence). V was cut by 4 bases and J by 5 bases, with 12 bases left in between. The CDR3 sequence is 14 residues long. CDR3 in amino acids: CASSYGTSRNTIYF. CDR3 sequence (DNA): TGTGCCAGCAGCTACGGGACAAGCCGAAACACCATATATTTT. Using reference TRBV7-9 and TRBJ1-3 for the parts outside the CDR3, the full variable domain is DTGVSQNPRHKITKRGQNVTFRCDPISEHNRLYWYRQTLGQGPEFLTYFQNEAQLEKSRLLSDRFSAERPKGSFSTLEIQRTEQGDSAMYLCASSYGTSRNTIYFGEGSWLTVV.

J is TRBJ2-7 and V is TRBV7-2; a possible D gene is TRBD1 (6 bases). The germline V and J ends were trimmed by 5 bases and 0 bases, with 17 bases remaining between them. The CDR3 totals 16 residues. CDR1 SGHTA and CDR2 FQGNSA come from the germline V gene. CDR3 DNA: TGTGCCAGCAGCGGAGGCTGGGACACTAGCTCCTACGAGCAGTACTTC. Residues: CASSGGWDTSSYEQYF.

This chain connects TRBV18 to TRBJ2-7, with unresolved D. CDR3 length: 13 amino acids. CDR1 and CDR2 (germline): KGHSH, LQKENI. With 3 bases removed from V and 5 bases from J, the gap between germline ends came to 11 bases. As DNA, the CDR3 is TGTGCCAGCTCACCCCTTGCCCTAGACGAGCAGTACTTC. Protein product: CASSPLALDEQYF.

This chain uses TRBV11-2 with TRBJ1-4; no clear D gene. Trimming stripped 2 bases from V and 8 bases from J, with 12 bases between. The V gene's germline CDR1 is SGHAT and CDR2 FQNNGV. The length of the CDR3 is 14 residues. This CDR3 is CASSLPGRGEKLFF. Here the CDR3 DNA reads TGTGCCAGCAGCTTACCGGGTCGAGGGGAAAAACTGTTTTTT.

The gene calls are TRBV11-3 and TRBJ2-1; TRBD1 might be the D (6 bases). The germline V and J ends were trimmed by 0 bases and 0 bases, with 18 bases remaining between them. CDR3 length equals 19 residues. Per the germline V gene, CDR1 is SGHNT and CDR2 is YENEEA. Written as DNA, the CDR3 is TGTGCCAGCAGCTTAGATCAAGGGGGAACAGGGAGCTCCTACAATGAGCAGTTCTTC. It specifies CASSLDQGGTGSSYNEQFF.

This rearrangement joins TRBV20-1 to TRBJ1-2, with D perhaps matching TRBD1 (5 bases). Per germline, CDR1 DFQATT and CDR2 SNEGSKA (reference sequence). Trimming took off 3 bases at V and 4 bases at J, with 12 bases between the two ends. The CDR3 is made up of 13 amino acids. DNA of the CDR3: TGCAGTGCTAGTTCAGGGTATCGCTATGGCTACACCTTC. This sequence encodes CSASSGYRYGYTF.

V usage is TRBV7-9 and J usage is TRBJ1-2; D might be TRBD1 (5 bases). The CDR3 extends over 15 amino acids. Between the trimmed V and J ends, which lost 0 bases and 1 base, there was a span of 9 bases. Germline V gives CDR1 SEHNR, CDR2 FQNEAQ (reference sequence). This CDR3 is CASSLAQVYNYGYTF. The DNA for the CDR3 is TGTGCCAGCAGCTTAGCACAGGTCTATAACTATGGCTACACCTTC.

In DNA, the CDR3 is TGCGCCAGCAGTGAGTCTAAGGGACAGGGCTACAATGAGCAGTTCTTC. Translated: CASSESKGQGYNEQFF. This chain links TRBV10-2 with TRBJ2-1; TRBD1 aligns across 9 bases. The CDR3 length is 16 residues. V shed 0 bases, J shed 3 bases, and the junction held 3 bases outside the gene matches. The germline V gene has CDR1 WSHSY and CDR2 SAAADI.

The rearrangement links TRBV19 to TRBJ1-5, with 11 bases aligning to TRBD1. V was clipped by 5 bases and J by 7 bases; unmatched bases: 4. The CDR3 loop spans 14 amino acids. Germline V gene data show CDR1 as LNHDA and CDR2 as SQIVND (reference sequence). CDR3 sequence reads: CASSRRDRGQPQHF. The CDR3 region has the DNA TGTGCCAGTAGTCGCCGGGACAGGGGGCAGCCCCAGCATTTT.

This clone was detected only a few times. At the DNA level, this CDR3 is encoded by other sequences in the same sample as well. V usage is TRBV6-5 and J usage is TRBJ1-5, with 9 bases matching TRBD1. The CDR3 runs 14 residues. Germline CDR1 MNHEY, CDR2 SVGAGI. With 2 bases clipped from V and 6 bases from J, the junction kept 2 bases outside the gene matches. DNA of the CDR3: TGTGCCAGCAGTTACACGGGACAGGGTCAGCCCCAGCATTTT. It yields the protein CASSYTGQGQPQHF.

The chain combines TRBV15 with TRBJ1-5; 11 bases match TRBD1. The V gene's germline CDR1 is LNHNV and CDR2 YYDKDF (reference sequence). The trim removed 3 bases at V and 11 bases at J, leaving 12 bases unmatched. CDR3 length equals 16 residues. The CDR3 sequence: CATSSGGGQGARAQHF. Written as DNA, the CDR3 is TGTGCCACCAGCAGTGGAGGTGGACAGGGGGCCAGGGCCCAGCATTTT.

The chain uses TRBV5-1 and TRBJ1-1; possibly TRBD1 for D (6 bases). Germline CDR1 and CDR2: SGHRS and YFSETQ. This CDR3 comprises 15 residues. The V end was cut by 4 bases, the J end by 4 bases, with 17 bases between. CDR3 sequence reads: CASSGGWGPSTEAFF. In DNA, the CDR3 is TGCGCCAGCAGCGGCGGTTGGGGGCCGAGCACTGAAGCTTTCTTT.

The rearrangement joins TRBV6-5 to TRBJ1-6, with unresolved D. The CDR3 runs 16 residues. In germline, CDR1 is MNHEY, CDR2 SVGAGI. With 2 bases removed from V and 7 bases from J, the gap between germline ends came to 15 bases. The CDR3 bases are TGTGCCAGCAGTTACGGCCTAATGGCAGGAAATTCACCCCTCCACTTT. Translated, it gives CASSYGLMAGNSPLHF.

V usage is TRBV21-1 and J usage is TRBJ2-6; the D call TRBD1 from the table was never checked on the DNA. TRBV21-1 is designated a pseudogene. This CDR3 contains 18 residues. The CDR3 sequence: CASSAPGTGPSGANVLTF. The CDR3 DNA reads TGTGCCAGCAGCGCCCCCGGGACAGGGCCTAGTGGGGCCAACGTCCTGACTTTC.

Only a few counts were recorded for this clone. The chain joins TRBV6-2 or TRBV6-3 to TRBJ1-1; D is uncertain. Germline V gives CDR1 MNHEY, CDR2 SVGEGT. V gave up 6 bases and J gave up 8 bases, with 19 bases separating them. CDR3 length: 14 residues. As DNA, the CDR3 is TGTGCCAGCAGCAGAACTCTCCCGGGCGGGGAAGCTTTCTTT. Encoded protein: CASSRTLPGGEAFF.

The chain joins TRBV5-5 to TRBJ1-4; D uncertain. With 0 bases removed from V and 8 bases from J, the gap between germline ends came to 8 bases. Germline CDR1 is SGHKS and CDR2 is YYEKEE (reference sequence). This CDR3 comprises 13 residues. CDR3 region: CASSLAGSEKLFF. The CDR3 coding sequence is TGTGCCAGCAGCTTGGCGGGTTCCGAAAAACTGTTTTTT.

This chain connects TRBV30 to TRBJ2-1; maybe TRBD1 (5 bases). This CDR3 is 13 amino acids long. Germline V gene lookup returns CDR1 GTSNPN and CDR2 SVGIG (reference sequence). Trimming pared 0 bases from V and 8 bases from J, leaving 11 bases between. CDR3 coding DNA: TGTGCCTGGAGTGTTGACTTAGGGGATGAGCAGTTCTTC. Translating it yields CAWSVDLGDEQFF.

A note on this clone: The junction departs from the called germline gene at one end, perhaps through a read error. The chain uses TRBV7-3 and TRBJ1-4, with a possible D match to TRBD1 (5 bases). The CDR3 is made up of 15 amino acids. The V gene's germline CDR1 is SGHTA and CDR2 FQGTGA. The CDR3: CASSLRPGPNEKLFF. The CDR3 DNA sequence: TGTGCCAGCAGCTTACGTCCAGGGCCTAACGAAAAACTGTTTTTT. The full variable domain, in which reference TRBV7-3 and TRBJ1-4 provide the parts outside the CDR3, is GAGVSQTPSNKVTEKGKYVELRCDPISGHTALYWYRQSLGQGPEFLIYFQGTGAADDSGLPNDRFFAVRPEGSVSTLKIQRTERGDSAVYLCASSLRPGPNEKLFFGSGTQLSVL.

CDR3 sequence reads: CASSEALRGYGYTF. Written as DNA, the CDR3 is TGTGCCAGCAGTGAAGCGTTAAGGGGGTATGGCTACACCTTC. This chain connects TRBV6-1 to TRBJ1-2; tentative D call: TRBD1 (6 bases). In germline, CDR1 is MNHNS, CDR2 SASEGT. This CDR3 has 14 amino acids. V shed 0 bases and J shed 5 bases, with 10 bases lying between them.

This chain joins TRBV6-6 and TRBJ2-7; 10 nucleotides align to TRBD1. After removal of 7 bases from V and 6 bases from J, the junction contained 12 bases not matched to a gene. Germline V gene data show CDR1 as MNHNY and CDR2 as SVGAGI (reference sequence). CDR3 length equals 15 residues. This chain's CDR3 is CASTNGDRGRGEQYF. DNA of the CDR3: TGTGCCAGCACCAACGGGGACAGGGGTAGAGGCGAGCAGTACTTC.

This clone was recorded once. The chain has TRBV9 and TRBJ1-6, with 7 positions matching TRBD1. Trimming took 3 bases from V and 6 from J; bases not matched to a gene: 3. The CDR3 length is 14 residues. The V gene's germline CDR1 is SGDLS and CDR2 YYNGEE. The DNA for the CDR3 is TGTGCCAGCAGCGGACAGGGAAGTAATTCACCCCTCCACTTT. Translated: CASSGQGSNSPLHF.

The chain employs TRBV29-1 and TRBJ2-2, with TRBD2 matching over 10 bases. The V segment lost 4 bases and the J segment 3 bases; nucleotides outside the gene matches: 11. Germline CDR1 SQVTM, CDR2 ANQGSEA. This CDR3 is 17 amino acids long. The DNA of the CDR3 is TGCAGCGTTGTTCCGAGAAGCGGGGGGGCTTACACCGGGGAGCTGTTTTTT. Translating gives CSVVPRSGGAYTGELFF.

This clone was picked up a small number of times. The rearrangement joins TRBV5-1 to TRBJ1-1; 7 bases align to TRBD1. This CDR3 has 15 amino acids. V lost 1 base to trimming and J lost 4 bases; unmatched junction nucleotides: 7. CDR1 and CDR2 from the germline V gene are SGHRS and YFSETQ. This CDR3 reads CASSLNTGAGTEAFF. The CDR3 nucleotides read TGCGCCAGCAGCTTGAATACAGGGGCGGGCACTGAAGCTTTCTTT.

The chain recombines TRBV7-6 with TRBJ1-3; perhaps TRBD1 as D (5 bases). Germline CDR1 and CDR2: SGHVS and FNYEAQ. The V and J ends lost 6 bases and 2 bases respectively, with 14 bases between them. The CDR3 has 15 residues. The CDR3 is CASRPKAGTGNTIYF. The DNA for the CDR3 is TGTGCCAGCAGACCAAAGGCAGGGACTGGAAACACCATATATTTT.